This TCR beta chain was sequenced in a study of cytomegalovirus exposure and HLA in healthy donors. Trimming removed 6 bases at V and 2 bases at J, with 17 bases between. Germline CDR1 reads MNHEY; CDR2 reads SMNVEV (reference sequence). CDR3 length: 15 amino acids. Sequenced by immunoSEQ multiplex PCR; TCRdb stores in-frame clones only, minus some. This repertoire shows approximately 190,000 clones, 84% found once; its top ten account for more than 6.5%. The chain recombines TRBV27 with TRBJ2-7; maybe TRBD2 (6 bases). The sample was PBMCs. The TCR was taken from a man younger than 30 in good health and CMV-seropositive. The CDR3 nucleotides are TGTGCCAGCAGCAAAGGACTACCGACTACCTACGAGCAGTACTTC. Translating gives CASSKGLPTTYEQYF.